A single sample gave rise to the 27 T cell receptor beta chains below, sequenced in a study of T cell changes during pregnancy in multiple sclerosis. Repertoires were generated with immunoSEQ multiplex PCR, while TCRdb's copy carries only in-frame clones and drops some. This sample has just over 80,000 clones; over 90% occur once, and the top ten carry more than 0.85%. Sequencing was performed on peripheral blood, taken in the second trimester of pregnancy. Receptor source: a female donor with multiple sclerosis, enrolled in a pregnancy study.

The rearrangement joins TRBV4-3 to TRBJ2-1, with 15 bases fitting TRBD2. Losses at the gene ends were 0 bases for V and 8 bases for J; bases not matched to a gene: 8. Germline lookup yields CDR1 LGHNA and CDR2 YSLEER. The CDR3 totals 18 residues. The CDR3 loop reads CASSQDRGLAGGTDEQFF. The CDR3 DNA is TGCGCCAGCAGCCAAGACAGGGGACTAGCGGGAGGAACGGATGAGCAGTTCTTC.

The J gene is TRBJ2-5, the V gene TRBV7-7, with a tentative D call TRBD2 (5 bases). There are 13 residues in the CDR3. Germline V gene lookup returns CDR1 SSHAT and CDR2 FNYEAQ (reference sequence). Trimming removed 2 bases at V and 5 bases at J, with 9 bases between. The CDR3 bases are TGTGCCAGCAGCTTACGAGGGTTGGAGACCCAGTACTTC. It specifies CASSLRGLETQYF.

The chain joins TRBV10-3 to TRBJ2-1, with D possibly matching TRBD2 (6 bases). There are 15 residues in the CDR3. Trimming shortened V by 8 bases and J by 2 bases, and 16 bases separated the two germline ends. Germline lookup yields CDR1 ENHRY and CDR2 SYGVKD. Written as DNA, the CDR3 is TGTGCCATCGGGTCATCCGGAGGGCCCTACAATGAGCAGTTCTTC. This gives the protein CAIGSSGGPYNEQFF.

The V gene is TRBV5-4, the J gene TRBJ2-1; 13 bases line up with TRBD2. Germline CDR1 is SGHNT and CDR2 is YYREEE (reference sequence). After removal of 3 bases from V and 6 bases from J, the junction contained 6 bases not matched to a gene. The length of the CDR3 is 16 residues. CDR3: CASSSPGLAGPNEQFF. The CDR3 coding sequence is TGTGCCAGCAGCTCCCCGGGACTAGCGGGACCCAATGAGCAGTTCTTC.

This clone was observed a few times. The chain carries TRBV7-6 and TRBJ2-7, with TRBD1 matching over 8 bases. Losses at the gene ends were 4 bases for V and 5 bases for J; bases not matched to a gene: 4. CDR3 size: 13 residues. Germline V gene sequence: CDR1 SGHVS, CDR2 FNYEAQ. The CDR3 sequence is CASSSQTGDEQYF. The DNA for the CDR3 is TGTGCCAGCAGCTCACAGACAGGGGACGAGCAGTACTTC.

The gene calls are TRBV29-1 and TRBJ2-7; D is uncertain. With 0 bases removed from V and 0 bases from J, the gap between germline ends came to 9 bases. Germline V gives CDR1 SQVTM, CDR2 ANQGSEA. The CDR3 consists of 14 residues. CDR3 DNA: TGCAGCGTTGAAGATCGACAAAGCTCCTACGAGCAGTACTTC. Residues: CSVEDRQSSYEQYF.

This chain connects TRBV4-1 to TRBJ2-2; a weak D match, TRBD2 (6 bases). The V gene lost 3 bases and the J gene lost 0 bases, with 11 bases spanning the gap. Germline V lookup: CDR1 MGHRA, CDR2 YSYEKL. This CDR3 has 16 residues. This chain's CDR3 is CASSHRRGANTGELFF. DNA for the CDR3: TGCGCCAGCAGCCACAGGCGGGGCGCGAACACCGGGGAGCTGTTTTTT.

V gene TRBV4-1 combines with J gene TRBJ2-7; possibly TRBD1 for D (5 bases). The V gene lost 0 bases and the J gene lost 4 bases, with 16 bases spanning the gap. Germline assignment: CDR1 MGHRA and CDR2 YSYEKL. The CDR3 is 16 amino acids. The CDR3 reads CASSQDEVGRGYEQYF. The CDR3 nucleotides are TGCGCCAGCAGCCAAGATGAGGTGGGGCGCGGTTACGAGCAGTACTTC.

This CDR3 reads CASSQDSYNEQFF. In nucleotides, the CDR3 is TGCGCCAGCAGCCAAGATTCTTATAATGAGCAGTTCTTC. This chain uses TRBV4-3 with TRBJ2-1; D gene uncertain. The V end was cut by 0 bases, the J end by 7 bases, with 7 bases between. Germline CDR1 is LGHNA and CDR2 is YSLEER. CDR3 length: 13 amino acids.

In DNA, the CDR3 is TGTGCCAGCAGTACCTGGAGCACTGAAGCTTTCTTT. Its protein product is CASSTWSTEAFF. The rearrangement joins TRBV6-6 to TRBJ1-1; D not certain. The CDR3 totals 12 residues. Germline V lookup: CDR1 MNHNY, CDR2 SVGAGI (reference sequence). V was cut by 5 bases and J by 4 bases, with 8 bases left in between.

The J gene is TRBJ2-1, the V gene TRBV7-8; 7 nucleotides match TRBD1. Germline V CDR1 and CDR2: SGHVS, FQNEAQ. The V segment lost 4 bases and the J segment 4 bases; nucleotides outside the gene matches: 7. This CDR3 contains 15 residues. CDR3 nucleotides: TGTGCCAGCAGCTCAACAGGGGTCGGTTACAATGAGCAGTTCTTC. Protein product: CASSSTGVGYNEQFF.

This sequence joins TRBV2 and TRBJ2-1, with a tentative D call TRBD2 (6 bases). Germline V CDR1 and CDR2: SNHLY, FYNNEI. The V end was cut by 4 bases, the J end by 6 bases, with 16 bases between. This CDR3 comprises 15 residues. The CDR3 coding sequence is TGTGCCAGCAGTGCCGAGACTAGTAGTACCAATGAGCAGTTCTTC. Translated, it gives CASSAETSSTNEQFF.

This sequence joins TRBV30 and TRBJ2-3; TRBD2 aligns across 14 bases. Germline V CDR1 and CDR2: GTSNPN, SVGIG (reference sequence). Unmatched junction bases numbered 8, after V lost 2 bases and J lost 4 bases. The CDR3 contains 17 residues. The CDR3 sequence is CAWSTGTSGRGADTQYF. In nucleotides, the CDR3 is TGTGCCTGGAGTACCGGGACTAGCGGGAGAGGGGCAGATACGCAGTATTTT.

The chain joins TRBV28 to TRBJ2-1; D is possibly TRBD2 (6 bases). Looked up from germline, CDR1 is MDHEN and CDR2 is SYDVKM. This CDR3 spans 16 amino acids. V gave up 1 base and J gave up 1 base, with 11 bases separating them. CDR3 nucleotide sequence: TGTGCCAGCAGTTTATATTCGGGGGTTTCCTACAATGAGCAGTTCTTC. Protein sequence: CASSLYSGVSYNEQFF.

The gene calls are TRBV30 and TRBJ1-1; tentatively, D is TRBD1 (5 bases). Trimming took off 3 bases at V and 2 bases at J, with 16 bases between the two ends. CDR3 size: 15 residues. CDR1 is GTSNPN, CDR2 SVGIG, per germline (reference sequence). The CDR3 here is CAWSPILTVNTEAFF. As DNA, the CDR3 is TGTGCCTGGAGCCCCATATTGACAGTTAACACTGAAGCTTTCTTT. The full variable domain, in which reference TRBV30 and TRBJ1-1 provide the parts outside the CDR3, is SQTIHQWPATLVQPVGSPLSLECTVEGTSNPNLYWYRQAAGRGLQLLFYSVGIGQISSEVPQNLSASRPQDRQFILSSKKLLLSDSGFYLCAWSPILTVNTEAFFGQGTRLTVV.

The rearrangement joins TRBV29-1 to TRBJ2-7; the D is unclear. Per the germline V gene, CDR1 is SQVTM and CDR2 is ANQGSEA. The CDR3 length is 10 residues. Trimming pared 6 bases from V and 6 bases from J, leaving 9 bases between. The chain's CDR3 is CSVGDFEQYF. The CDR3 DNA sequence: TGCAGCGTCGGAGACTTCGAGCAGTACTTC.

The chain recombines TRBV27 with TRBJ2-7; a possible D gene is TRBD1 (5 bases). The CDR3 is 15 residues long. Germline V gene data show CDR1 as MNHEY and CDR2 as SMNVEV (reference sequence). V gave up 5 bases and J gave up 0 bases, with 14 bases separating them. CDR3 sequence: CASSLRQLSSYEQYF. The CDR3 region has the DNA TGTGCCAGCAGTCTAAGACAGCTAAGCTCCTACGAGCAGTACTTC.

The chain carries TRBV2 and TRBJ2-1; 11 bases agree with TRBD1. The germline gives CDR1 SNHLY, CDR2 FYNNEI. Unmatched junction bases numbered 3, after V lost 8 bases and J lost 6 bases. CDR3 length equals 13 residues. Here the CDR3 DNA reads TGTGCCAGCGAGGACAGGGGGCCCAATGAGCAGTTCTTC. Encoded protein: CASEDRGPNEQFF.

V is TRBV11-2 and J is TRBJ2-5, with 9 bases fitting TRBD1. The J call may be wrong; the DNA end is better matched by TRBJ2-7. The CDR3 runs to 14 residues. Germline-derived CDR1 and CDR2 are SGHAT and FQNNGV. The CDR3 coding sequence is TGTGCCAGCAGCTCCGGACAGGGGATCTACGAGCAGTACTTC. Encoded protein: CASSSGQGIYEQYF.

This chain's CDR3 is CASSFPLKPETGRSTDTQYF. The CDR3 nucleotides read TGTGCCAGCAGCTTCCCCCTAAAACCCGAGACAGGCCGTAGCACAGATACGCAGTATTTT. The chain combines TRBV9 with TRBJ2-3, with D tentatively TRBD1 (6 bases). There are 20 residues in the CDR3. With 4 bases removed from V and 0 bases from J, the gap between germline ends came to 27 bases. CDR1 and CDR2 from the germline V gene are SGDLS and YYNGEE.

CDR3 in amino acids: CSAEGQGPQETQYF. CDR3 DNA: TGCAGCGCCGAAGGACAGGGGCCTCAAGAGACCCAGTACTTC. The chain is built from TRBV29-1 and TRBJ2-5; 9 bases align to TRBD1. The CDR3 contains 14 residues. V shed 7 bases, J shed 2 bases, and the junction held 8 bases outside the gene matches. The germline gives CDR1 SQVTM, CDR2 ANQGSEA.

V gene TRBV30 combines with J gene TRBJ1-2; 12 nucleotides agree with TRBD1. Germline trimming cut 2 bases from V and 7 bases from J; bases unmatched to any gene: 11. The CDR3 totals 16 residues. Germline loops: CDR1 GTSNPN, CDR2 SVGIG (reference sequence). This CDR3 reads CAWSLWGQGASRGYTF. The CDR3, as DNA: TGTGCCTGGAGTCTCTGGGGACAGGGGGCGTCGCGTGGCTACACCTTC.

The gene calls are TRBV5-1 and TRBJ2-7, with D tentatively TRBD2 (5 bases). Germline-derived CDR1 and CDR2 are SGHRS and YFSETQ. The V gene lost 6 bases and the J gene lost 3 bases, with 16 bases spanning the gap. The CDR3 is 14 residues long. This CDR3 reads CASTSGGAGYEQYF. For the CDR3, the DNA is TGCGCCAGCACCTCCGGCGGCGCGGGCTACGAGCAGTACTTC.

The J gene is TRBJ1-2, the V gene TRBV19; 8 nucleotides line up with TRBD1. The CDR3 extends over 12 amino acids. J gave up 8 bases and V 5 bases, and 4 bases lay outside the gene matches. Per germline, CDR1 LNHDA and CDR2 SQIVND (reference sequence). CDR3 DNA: TGTGCCAGTAGTGGACAGGGAGGAGGCTACACCTTC. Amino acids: CASSGQGGGYTF.

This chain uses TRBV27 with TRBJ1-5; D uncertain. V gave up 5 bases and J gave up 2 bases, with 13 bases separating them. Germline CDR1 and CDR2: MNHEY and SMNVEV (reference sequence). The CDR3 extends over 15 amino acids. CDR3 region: CASSPRDFGNQPQHF. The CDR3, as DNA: TGTGCCAGCAGTCCCCGGGATTTTGGCAATCAGCCCCAGCATTTT.

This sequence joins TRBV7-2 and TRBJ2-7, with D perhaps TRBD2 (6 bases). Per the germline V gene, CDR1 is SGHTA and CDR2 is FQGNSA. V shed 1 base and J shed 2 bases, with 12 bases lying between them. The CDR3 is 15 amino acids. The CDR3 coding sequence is TGTGCCAGCAGCTTAGAAGTCGCGGGGACCTACGAGCAGTACTTC. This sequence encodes CASSLEVAGTYEQYF.

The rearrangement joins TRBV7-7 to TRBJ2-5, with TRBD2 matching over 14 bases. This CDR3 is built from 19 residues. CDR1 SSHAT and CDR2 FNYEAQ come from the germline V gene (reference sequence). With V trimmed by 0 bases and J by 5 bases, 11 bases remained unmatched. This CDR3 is CASSLATIMGLAGEETQYF. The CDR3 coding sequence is TGTGCCAGCAGCTTAGCGACAATTATGGGACTAGCGGGAGAGGAGACCCAGTACTTC.